This T cell receptor beta chain appears in the sequencing data of a study of identical twins. V was pared by 6 bases and J by 0 bases, with 12 bases between. This CDR3 contains 14 residues. CDR1 and CDR2 from the germline V gene are DFQATT and SNEGSKA (reference sequence). This clonotype was found a few times. TCRdb itself ran the 5' RACE reads through MiXCR, one entry per CDR3 protein. This table holds some 190,000 distinct CDR3 sequences, about 15% found once. A further study also used this sample, focusing on T cells expressing NK-cell markers.

Sequencing input: CD8+ T cells sorted from blood. The J gene is TRBJ2-1, the V gene TRBV20-1; D is unclear. The source is a woman between 18 and 29 years old in good health. CDR3 sequence: CSATSVSSYNEQFF. The CDR3 coding sequence is TGCAGTGCCACGAGCGTTAGCTCCTACAATGAGCAGTTCTTC.